This T cell receptor beta chain appears in the sequencing data of a study of T-cell memory formation after mild COVID-19. Study outcomes and limitations: Contracting CD4+ clones were located mainly in CM and EM, and CD8+ clones in EMRA.

This clonotype was seen ten or more times. The antigen is undetermined. V shed 0 bases and J 2 bases; nucleotides not matched to a gene: 9. There are 17 residues in the CDR3. Using constant-segment primers, 5'RACE produced TCR alpha and TCR beta cDNA libraries carrying sample barcodes and UMIs. TCRdb used MiXCR to reprocess the 5' RACE reads, holding one entry per CDR3 protein. The sample holds hundreds of thousands of distinct CDR3 sequences, less than 25% seen once. This chain links TRBV12-3 or TRBV12-4 with TRBJ1-2; TRBD1 agrees at 7 bases. The clonotype was recovered from an adult woman who had mild COVID-19 (a few samples of this study predate the infection). Cell type and time point are not known. The sequenced sample was PBMCs or a T cell subset sorted from them (not recorded which). The CDR3 here is CASSLALTRTGNYGYTF. In nucleotides, the CDR3 is TGTGCCAGCAGTTTAGCCCTAACCCGGACAGGAAACTATGGCTACACCTTC.